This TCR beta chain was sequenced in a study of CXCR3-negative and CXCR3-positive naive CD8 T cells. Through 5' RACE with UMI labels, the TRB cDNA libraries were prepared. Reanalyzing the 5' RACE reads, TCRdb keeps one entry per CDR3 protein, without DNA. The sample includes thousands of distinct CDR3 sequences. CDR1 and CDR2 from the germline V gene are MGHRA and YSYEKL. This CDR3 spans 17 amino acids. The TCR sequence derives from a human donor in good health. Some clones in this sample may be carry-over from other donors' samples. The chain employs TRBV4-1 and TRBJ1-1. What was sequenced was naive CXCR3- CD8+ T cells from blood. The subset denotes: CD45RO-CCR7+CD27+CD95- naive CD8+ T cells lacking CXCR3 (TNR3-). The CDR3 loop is CASSQEDLGPVGTEAFF.